Listed here is a single T cell receptor beta chain. This entry is derived from a study of T-cell reconstitution after alpha-beta-depleted transplantation in children. A library of TCRbeta sequences, prepared with unique molecular identifiers, was generated. Each CDR3 protein gets one entry after TCRdb re-called the PCR reads with MiXCR. The sample contains a few hundred thousand distinct CDR3 sequences, 10% of which appear only once. Germline CDR1 SGHRS, CDR2 YFSETQ. V lost 0 bases and J lost 4; bases outside the gene matches: 6. The CDR3 is 16 residues long. The chain joins TRBV5-1 to TRBJ2-2; 7 positions match TRBD2. Sequencing was performed on PBMCs from the stem cell graft donor, taken from the stem cell graft. This sequence originates from a human donor who donated a stem cell graft to a child with acute lymphoblastic leukemia. CDR3 sequence reads: CASSLGPGGSTGELFF. The CDR3, as DNA: TGCGCCAGCAGCTTGGGACCGGGAGGAAGCACCGGGGAGCTGTTTTTT.